Sequencing of this TCR beta chain was carried out in a study of spatial heterogeneity in lung cancer. V was cut by 0 bases and J by 12 bases, with 21 bases left in between. Germline loops: CDR1 SGHNT, CDR2 YYREEE (reference sequence). CDR3 length: 15 amino acids. TCRdb redid the calling of the 5' RACE reads with MiXCR, one entry per CDR3 protein. The sample includes some 53,000 distinct CDR3 sequences, roughly 7.5% of them seen just once. The sample's time point: sample taken at primary tumor resection. Whole RNA came from tumor, nontumor lung or frozen PBMC and was sequenced without being sorted. In its sample, this clonotype was seen many times.

The sequencing here drew on PBMCs, taken at surgery. The chain carries TRBV5-4 and TRBJ1-1; D remains ambiguous. This sequence was found in a female donor with early-stage non-small cell lung cancer. The DNA for the CDR3 is TGTGCCAGCAGCTTGGATGGTATAGGCCAGATCGCAACTTTCTTT. It yields the protein CASSLDGIGQIATFF.